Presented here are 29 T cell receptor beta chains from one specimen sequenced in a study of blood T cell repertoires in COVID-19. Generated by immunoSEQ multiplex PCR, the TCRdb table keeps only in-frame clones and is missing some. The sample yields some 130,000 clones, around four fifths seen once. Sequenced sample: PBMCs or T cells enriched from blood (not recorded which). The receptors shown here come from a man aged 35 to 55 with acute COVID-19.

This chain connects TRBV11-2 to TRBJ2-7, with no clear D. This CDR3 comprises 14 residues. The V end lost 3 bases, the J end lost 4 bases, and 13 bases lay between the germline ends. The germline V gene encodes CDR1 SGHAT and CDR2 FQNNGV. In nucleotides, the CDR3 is TGTGCCAGCAGCTTTCTCCCCCCCCCGTACGAGCAGTACTTC. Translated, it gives CASSFLPPPYEQYF.

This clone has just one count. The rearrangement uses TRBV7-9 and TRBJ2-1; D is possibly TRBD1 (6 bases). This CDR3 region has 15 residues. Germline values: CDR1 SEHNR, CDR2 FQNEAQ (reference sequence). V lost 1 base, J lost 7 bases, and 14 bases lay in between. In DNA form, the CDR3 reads TGTGCCAGCAGCTTAGATGCAGGGGTGAGAAATGAGCAGTTCTTC. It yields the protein CASSLDAGVRNEQFF.

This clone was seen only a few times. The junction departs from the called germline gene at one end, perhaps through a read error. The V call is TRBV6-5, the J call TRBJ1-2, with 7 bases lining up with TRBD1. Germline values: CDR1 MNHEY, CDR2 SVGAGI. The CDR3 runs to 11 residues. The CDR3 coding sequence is TGCGAAGCAGGCAGGGGGGATGGCTACACCTTC. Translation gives CEAGRGDGYTF.

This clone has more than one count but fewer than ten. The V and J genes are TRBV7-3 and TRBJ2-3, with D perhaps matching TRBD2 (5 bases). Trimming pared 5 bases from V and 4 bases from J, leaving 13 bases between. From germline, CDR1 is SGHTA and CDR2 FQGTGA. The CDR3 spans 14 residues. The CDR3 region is CASSPGIPADTQYF. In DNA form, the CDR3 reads TGTGCCAGCAGCCCCGGGATCCCGGCAGATACGCAGTATTTT.

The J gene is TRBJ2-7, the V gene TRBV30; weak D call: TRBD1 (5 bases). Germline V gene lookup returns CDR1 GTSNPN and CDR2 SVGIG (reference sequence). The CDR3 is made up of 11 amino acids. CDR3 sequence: CAYGRGHEQYF. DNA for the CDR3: TGTGCGTACGGTAGGGGCCACGAGCAGTACTTC.

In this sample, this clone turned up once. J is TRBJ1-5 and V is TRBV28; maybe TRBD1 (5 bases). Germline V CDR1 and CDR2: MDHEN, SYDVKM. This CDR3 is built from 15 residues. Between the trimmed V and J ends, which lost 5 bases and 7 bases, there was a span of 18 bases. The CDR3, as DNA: TGTGCCAGCAGTCGCCCGGGGGTCGGGTGGCAGCCCCAGCATTTT. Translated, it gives CASSRPGVGWQPQHF.

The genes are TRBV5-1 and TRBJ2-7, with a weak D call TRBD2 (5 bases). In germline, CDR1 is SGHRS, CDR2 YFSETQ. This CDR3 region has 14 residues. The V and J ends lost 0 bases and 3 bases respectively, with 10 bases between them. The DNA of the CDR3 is TGCGCCAGCAGCTTGGACACGGGAATCTACGAGCAGTACTTC. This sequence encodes CASSLDTGIYEQYF.

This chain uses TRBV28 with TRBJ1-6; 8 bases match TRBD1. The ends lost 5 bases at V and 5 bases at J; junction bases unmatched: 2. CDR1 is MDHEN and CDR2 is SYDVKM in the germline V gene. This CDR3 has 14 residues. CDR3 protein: CASSLGQDNSPLHF. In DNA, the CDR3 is TGTGCCAGCAGTCTGGGACAGGATAATTCACCCCTCCACTTT.

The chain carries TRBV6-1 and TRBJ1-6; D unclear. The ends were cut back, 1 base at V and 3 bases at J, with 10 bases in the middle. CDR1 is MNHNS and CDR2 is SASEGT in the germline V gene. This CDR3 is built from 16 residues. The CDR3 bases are TGTGCCAGCAGTGAAGGCCCCGCGCTCTATAATTCACCCCTCCACTTT. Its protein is CASSEGPALYNSPLHF.

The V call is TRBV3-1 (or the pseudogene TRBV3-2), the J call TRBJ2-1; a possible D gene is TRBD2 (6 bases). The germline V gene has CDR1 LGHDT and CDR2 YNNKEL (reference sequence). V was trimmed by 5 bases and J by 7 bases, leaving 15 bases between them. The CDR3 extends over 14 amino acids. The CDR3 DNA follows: TGTGCCAGCAGCTCCCTGGGGGGAAGGAATGAGCAGTTCTTC. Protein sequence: CASSSLGGRNEQFF.

The DNA for the CDR3 is TGCGCCAGCAGCCAAGTTGGAGTTCATGATTCACCCCTCCACTTT. Encoded protein: CASSQVGVHDSPLHF. This chain uses TRBV4-1 with TRBJ1-6; D gene ambiguous. This CDR3 has 15 residues. In germline, CDR1 is MGHRA, CDR2 YSYEKL. Trimming removed 1 base from V and 8 bases from J, with 12 bases in between.

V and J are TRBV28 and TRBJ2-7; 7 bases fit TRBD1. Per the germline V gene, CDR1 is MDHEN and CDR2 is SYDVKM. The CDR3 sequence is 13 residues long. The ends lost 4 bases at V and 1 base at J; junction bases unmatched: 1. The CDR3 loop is CASSWDRSYEQYF. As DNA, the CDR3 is TGTGCCAGCAGTTGGGACAGATCCTACGAGCAGTACTTC.

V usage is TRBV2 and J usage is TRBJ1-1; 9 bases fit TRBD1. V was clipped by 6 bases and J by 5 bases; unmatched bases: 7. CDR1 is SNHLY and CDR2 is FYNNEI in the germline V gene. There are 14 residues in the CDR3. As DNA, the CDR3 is TGTGCCAGCAGCATACAGGGGGCCGGGACTGAAGCTTTCTTT. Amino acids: CASSIQGAGTEAFF.

CDR3 in DNA: TGTGCCAGCTCACGCCAACAGCGGGGGGGCCCTGGCACAGATACGCAGTATTTT. It encodes CASSRQQRGGPGTDTQYF. V gene TRBV18 combines with J gene TRBJ2-3, with 10 bases fitting TRBD2. Germline CDR1 and CDR2: KGHSH and LQKENI. V dropped 4 bases and J dropped 1; count of bases not matched to a gene: 11. The CDR3 spans 18 residues.

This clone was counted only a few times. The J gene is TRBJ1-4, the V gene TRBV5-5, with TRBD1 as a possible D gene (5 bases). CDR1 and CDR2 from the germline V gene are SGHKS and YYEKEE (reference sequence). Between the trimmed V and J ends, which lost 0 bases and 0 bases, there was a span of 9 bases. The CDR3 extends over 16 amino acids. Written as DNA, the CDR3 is TGTGCCAGCAGCTTGGAGGGAGGGGCAACTAATGAAAAACTGTTTTTT. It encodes CASSLEGGATNEKLFF.

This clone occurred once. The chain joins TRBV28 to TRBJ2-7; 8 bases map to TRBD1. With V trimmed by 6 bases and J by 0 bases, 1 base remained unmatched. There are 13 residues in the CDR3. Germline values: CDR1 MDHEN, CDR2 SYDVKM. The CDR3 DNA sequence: TGTGCCAGCAGAGGGACAGGCTCCTACGAGCAGTACTTC. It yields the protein CASRGTGSYEQYF.

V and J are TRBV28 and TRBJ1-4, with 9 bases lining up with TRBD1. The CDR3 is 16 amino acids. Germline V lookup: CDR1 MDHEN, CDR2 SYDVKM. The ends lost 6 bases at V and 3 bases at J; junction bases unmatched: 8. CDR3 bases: TGTGCCAGCAGCTTGACAGGGGGAGCCCCTAATGAAAAACTGTTTTTT. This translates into CASSLTGGAPNEKLFF.

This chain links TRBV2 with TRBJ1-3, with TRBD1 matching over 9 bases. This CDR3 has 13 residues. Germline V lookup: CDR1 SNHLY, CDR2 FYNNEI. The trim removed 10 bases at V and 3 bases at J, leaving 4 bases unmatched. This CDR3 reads CATRQGDGNTIYF. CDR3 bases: TGTGCCACCCGACAGGGGGATGGAAACACCATATATTTT.

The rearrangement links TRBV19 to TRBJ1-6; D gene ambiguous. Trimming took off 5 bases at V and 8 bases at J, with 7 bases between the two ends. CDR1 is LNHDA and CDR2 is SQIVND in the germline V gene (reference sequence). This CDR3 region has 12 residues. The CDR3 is CASSSPDSPLHF. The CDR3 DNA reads TGTGCCAGTAGTTCGCCGGATTCACCCCTCCACTTT.

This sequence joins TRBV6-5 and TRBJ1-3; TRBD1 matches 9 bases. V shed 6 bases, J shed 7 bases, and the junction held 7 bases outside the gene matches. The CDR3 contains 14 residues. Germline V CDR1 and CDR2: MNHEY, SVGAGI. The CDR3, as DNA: TGTGCCAGCAGAGAGGGCGGACAGGGGAACACCATATATTTT. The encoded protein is CASREGGQGNTIYF.

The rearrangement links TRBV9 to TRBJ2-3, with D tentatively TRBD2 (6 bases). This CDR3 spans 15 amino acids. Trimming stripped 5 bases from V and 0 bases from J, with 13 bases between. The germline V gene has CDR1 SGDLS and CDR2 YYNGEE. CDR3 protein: CASSYSGTSTDTQYF. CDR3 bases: TGTGCCAGCAGTTACTCCGGGACTAGCACAGATACGCAGTATTTT.

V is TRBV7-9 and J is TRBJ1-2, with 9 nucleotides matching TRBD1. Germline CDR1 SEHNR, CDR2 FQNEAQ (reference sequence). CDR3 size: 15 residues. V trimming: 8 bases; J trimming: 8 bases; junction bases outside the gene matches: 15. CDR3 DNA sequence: TGTGCCAGCGGAACCTCCGGGACAGGGTCGATGGGCTACACCTTC. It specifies CASGTSGTGSMGYTF.

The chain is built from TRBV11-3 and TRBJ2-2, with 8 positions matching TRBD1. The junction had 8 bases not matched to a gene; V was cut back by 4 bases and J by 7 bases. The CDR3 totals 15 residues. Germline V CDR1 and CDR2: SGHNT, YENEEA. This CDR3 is CASSSDQGAGGELFF. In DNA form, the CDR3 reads TGTGCCAGCAGCTCAGATCAGGGGGCCGGCGGGGAGCTGTTTTTT.

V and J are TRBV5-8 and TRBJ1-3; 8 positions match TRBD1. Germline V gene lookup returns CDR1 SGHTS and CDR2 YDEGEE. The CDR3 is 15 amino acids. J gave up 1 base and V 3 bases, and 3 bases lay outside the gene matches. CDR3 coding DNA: TGTGCCAGCAGCTGGGGGACAGGTTCTGGAAACACCATATATTTT. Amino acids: CASSWGTGSGNTIYF.

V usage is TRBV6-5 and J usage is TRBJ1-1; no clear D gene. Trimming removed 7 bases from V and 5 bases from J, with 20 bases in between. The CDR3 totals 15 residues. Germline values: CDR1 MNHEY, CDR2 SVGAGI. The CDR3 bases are TGTGCCAGCACGCCCTTCGGGAGGGAAGGAACTGAAGCTTTCTTT. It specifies CASTPFGREGTEAFF.

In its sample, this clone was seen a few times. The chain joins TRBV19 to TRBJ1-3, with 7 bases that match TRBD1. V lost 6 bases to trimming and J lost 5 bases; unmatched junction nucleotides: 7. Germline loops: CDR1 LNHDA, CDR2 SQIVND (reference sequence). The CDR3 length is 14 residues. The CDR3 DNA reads TGTGCCAGTAGCTGGGGGGACAGTCGAAACACCATATATTTT. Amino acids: CASSWGDSRNTIYF.

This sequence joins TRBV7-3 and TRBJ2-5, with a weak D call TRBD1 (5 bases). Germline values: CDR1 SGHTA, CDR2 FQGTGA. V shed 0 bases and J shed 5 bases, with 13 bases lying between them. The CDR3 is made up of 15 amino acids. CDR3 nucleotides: TGTGCCAGCAGCTTAACGAAGGGGCCCGGGGAGACCCAGTACTTC. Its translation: CASSLTKGPGETQYF. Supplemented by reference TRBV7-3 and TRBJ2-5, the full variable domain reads GAGVSQTPSNKVTEKGKYVELRCDPISGHTALYWYRQSLGQGPEFLIYFQGTGAADDSGLPNDRFFAVRPEGSVSTLKIQRTERGDSAVYLCASSLTKGPGETQYFGPGTRLLVL.

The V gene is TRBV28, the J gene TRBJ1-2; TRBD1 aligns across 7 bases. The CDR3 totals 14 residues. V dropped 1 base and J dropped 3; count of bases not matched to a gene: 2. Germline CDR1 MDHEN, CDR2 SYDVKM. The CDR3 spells CASSLSGTDYGYTF. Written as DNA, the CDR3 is TGTGCCAGCAGTTTATCAGGGACAGACTATGGCTACACCTTC.

This chain's CDR3 is CATSASGRGGETQYF. CDR3 nucleotide sequence: TGTGCCACCAGTGCGTCTGGGCGGGGGGGAGAGACCCAGTACTTC. The chain joins TRBV24-1 to TRBJ2-5, with 9 bases that match TRBD2. CDR1 and CDR2 from the germline V gene are KGHDR and SFDVKD. The trim removed 5 bases at V and 4 bases at J, leaving 7 bases unmatched. This CDR3 contains 15 residues.